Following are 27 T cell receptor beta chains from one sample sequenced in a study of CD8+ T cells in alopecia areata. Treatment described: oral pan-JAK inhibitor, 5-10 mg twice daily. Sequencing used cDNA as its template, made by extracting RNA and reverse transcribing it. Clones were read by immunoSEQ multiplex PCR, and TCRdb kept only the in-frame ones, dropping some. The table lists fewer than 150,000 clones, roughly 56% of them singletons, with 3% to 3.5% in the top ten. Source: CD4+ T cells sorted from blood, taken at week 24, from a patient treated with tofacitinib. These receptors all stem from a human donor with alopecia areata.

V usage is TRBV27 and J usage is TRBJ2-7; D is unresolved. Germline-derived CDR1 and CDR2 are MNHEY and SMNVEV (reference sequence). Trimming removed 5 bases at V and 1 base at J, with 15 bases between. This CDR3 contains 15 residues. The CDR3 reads CASSRSFVGSYEQYF. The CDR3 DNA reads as TGTGCCAGCAGTCGGTCGTTTGTAGGTTCCTACGAGCAGTACTTC.

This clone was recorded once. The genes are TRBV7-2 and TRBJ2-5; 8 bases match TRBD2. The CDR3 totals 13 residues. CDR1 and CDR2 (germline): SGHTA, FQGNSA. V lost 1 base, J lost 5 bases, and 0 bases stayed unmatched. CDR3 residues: CASSLERGETQYF. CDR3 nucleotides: TGTGCCAGCAGCTTAGAGCGGGGGGAGACCCAGTACTTC.

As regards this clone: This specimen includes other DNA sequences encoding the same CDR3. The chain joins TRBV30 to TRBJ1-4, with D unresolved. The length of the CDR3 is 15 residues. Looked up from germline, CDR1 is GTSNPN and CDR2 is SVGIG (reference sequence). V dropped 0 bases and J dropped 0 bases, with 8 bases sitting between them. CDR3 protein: CAWSVGSATNEKLFF. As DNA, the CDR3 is TGTGCCTGGAGTGTAGGGTCAGCAACTAATGAAAAACTGTTTTTT.

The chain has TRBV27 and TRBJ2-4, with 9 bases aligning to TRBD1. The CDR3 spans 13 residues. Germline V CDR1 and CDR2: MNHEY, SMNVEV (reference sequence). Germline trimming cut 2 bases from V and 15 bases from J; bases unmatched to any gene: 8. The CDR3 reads CASSLVPGQGWYF. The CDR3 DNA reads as TGTGCCAGCAGTTTAGTCCCGGGACAGGGTTGGTACTTC.

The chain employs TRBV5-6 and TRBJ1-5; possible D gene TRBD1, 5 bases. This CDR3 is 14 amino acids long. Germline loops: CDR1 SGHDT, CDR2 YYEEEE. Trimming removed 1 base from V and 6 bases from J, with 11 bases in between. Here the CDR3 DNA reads TGTGCCAGCAGCTTGAGGGGTTGGAGTCAGCCCCAGCATTTT. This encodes CASSLRGWSQPQHF.

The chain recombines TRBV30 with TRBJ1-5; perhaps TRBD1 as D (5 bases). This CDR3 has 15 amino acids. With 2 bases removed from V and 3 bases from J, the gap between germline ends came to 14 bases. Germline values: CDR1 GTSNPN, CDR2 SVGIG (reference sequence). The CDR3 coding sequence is TGTGCCTGGAGTACAATGACAGTTAACAATCAGCCCCAGCATTTT. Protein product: CAWSTMTVNNQPQHF.

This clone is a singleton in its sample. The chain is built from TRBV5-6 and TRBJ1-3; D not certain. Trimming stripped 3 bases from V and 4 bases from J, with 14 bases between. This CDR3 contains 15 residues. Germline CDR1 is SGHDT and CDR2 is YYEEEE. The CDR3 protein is CASSSTVRSGNTIYF. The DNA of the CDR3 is TGTGCCAGCAGCTCAACGGTCAGGTCCGGAAACACCATATATTTT.

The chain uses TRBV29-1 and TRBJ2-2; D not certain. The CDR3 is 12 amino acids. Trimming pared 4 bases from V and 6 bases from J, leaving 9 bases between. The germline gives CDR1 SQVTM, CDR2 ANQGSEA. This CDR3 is CSVVWGPGELFF. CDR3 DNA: TGCAGCGTTGTTTGGGGTCCCGGGGAGCTGTTTTTT.

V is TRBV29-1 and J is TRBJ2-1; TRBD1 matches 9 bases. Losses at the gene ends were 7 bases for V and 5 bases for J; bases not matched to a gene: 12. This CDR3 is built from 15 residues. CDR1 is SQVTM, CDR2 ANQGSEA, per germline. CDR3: CSAIPGGQGNNEQFF. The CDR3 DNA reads TGCAGCGCCATTCCTGGGGGACAGGGCAACAATGAGCAGTTCTTC.

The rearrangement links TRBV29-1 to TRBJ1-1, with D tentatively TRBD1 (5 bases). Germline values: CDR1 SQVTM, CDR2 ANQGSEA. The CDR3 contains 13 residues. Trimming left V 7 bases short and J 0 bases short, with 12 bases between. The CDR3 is CSARGQMNTEAFF. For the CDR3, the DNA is TGCAGCGCCCGGGGCCAGATGAACACTGAAGCTTTCTTT.

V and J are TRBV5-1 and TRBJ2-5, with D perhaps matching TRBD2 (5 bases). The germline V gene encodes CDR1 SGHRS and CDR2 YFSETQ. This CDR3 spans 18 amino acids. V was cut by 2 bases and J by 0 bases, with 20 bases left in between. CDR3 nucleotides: TGCGCCAGCAGCTTAAACCCCCCGACTCGAGGGAACCAAGAGACCCAGTACTTC. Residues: CASSLNPPTRGNQETQYF. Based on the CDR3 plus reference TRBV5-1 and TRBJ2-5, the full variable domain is KAGVTQTPRYLIKTRGQQVTLSCSPISGHRSVSWYQQTPGQGLQFLFEYFSETQRNKGNFPGRFSGRQFSNSRSEMNVSTLELGDSALYLCASSLNPPTRGNQETQYFGPGTRLLVL.

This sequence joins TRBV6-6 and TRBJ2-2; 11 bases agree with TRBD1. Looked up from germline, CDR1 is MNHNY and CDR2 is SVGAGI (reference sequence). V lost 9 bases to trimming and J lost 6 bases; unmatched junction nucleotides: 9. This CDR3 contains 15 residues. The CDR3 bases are TGTGCCAGTATGGACAGGGGGCGGTTGGCCGGGGAGCTGTTTTTT. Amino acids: CASMDRGRLAGELFF.

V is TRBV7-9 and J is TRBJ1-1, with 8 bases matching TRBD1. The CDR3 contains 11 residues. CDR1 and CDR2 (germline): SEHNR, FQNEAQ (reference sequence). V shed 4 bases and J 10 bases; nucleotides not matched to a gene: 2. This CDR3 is CASSSTGGAFF. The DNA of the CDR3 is TGTGCCAGCAGCTCTACAGGGGGAGCTTTCTTT.

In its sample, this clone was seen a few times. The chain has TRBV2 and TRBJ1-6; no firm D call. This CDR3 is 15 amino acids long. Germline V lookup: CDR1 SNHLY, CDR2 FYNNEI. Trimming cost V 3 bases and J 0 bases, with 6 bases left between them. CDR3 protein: CASSDGSSYNSPLHF. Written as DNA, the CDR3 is TGTGCCAGCAGTGATGGCAGCTCCTATAATTCACCCCTCCACTTT. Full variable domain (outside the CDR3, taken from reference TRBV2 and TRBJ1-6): EPEVTQTPSHQVTQMGQEVILRCVPISNHLYFYWYRQILGQKVEFLVSFYNNEISEKSEIFDDQFSVERPDGSNFTLKIRSTKLEDSAMYFCASSDGSSYNSPLHFGNGTRLTVT.

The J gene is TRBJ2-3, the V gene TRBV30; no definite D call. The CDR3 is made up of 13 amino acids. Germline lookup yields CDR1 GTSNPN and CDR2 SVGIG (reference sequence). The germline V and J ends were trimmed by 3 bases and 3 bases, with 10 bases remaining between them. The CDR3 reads CAWRLTGTDTQYF. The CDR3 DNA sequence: TGTGCCTGGAGATTGACTGGGACAGATACGCAGTATTTT.

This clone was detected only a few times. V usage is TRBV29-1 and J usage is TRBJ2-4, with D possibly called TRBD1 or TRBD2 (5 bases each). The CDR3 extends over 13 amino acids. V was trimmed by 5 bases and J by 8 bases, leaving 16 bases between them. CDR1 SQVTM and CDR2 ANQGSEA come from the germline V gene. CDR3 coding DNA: TGCAGCGTTTACAGGACGTCCGGGGACATTCAGTACTTC. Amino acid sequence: CSVYRTSGDIQYF.

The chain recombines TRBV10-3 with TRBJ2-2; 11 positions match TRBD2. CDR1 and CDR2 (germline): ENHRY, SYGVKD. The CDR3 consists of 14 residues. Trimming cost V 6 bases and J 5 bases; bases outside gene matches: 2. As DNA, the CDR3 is TGTGCCATCAGCCGGACTAGCGGGACCGGGGAGCTGTTTTTT. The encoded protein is CAISRTSGTGELFF.

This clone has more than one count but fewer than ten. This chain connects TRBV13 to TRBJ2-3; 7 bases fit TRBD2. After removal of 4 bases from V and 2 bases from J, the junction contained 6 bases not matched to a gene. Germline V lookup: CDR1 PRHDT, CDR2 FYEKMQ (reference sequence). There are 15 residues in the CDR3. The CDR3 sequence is CASSSGTKYTDTQYF. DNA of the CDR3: TGTGCCAGCAGCTCCGGGACTAAGTACACAGATACGCAGTATTTT.

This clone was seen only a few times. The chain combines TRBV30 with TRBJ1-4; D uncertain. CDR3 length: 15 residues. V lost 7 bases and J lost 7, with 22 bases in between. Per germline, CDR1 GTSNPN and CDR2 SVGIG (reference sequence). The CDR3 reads CASRLIVSSGEKLFF. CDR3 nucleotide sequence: TGTGCCTCCCGGCTGATAGTAAGCAGCGGTGAAAAACTGTTTTTT.

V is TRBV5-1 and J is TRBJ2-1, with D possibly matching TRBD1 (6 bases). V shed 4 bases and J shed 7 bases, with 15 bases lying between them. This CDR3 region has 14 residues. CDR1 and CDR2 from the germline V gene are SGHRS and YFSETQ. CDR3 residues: CASSNAGAKNEQFF. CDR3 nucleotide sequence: TGCGCCAGCAGCAATGCAGGGGCGAAGAATGAGCAGTTCTTC.

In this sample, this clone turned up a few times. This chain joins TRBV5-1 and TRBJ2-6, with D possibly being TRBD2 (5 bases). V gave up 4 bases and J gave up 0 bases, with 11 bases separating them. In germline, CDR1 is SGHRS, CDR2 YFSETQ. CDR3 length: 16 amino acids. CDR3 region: CASSVTGSSGANVLTF. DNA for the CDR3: TGCGCCAGCAGCGTGACTGGGAGCTCTGGGGCCAACGTCCTGACTTTC.

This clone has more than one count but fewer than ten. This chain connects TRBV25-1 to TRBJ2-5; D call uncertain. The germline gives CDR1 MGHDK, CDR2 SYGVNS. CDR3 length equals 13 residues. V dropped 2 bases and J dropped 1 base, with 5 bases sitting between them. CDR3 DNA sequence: TGTGCCAGCAGTGAAATTGCCCAAGAGACCCAGTACTTC. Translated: CASSEIAQETQYF.

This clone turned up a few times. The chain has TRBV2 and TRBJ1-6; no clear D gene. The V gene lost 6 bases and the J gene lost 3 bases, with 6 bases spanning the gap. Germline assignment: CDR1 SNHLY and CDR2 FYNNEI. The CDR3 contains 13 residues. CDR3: CASRPLYNSPLHF. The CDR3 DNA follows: TGTGCCAGCAGGCCCCTCTATAATTCACCCCTCCACTTT.

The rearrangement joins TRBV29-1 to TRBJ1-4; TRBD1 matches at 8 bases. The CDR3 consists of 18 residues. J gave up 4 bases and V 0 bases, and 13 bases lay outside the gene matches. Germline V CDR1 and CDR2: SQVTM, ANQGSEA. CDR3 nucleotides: TGCAGCGTTGAAGAAGAGACAGGGGCAACATGGGGTAATGAAAAACTGTTTTTT. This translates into CSVEEETGATWGNEKLFF.

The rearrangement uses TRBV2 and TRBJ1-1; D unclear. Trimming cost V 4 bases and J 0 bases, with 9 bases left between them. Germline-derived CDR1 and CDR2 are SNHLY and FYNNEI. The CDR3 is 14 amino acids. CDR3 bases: TGTGCCAGCAGTGTACGGTTTATGAACACTGAAGCTTTCTTT. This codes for CASSVRFMNTEAFF. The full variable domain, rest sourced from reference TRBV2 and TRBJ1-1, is EPEVTQTPSHQVTQMGQEVILRCVPISNHLYFYWYRQILGQKVEFLVSFYNNEISEKSEIFDDQFSVERPDGSNFTLKIRSTKLEDSAMYFCASSVRFMNTEAFFGQGTRLTVV.

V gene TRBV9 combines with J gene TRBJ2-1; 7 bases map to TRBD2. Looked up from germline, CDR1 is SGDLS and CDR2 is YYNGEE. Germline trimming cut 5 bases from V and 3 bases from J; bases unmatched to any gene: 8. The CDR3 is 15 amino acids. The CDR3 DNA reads TGTGCCAGCAGTGCCCCCCGGGACTACTACAATGAGCAGTTCTTC. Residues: CASSAPRDYYNEQFF.

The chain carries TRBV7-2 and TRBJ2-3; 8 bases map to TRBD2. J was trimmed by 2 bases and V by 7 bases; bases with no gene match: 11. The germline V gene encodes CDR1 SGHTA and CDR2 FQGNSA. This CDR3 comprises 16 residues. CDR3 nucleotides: TGTGCCAGCAAAATACAGGCGGGGGGCCTCACAGATACGCAGTATTTT. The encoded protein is CASKIQAGGLTDTQYF. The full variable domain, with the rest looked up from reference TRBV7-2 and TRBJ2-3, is GAGVSQSPSNKVTEKGKDVELRCDPISGHTALYWYRQSLGQGLEFLIYFQGNSAPDKSGLPSDRFSAERTGGSVSTLTIQRTQQEDSAVYLCASKIQAGGLTDTQYFGPGTRLTVL.